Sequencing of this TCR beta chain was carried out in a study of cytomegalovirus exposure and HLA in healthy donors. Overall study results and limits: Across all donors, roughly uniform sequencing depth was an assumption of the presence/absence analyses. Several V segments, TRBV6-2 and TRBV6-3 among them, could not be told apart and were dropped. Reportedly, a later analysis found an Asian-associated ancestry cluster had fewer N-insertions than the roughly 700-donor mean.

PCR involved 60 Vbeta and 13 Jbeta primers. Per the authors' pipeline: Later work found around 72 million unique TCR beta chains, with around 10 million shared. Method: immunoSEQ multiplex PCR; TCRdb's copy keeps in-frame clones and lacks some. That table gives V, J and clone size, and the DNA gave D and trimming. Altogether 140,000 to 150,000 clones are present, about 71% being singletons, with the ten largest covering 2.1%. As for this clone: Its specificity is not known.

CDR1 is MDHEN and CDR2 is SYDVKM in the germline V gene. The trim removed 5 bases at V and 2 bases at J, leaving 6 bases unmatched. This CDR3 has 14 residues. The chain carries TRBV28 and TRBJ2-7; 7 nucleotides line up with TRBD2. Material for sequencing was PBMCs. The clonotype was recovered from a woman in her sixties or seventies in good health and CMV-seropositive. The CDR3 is CASSAPGTTYEQYF. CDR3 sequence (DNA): TGTGCCAGCAGTGCGCCCGGGACTACCTACGAGCAGTACTTC.